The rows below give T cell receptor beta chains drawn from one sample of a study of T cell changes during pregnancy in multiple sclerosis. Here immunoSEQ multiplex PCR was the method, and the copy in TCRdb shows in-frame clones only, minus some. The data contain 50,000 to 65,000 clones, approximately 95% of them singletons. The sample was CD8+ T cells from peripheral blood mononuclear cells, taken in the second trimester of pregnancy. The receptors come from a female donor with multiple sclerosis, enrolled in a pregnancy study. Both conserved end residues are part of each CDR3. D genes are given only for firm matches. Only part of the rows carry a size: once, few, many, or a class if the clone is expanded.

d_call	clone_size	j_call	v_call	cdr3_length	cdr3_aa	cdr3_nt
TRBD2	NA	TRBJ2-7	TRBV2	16	CASSEGGLAATYEQYF	TGTGCCAGCAGTGAGGGTGGACTAGCGGCAACCTACGAGCAGTACTTC
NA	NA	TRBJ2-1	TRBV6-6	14	CASSWVEGANEQFF	TGTGCCAGCAGTTGGGTTGAAGGGGCAAATGAGCAGTTCTTC
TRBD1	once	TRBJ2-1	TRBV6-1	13	CASGYRGRIEQFF	TGTGCCAGCGGGTACAGGGGGCGCATAGAGCAGTTCTTC
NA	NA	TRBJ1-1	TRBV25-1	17	CASSENVRGGWNTEAFF	TGTGCCAGCAGTGAAAATGTTCGCGGTGGTTGGAACACTGAAGCTTTCTTT
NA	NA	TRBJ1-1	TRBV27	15	CASSLATQGNTEAFF	TGTGCCAGCAGTTTAGCGACACAGGGGAACACTGAAGCTTTCTTT
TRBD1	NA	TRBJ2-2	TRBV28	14	CASSAGQGAVELFF	TGTGCCAGCAGTGCTGGACAGGGGGCTGTGGAGCTGTTTTTT
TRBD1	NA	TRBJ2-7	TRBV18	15	CASSDPGQGAYEQYF	TGTGCCAGCTCAGACCCGGGACAGGGGGCCTACGAGCAGTACTTC
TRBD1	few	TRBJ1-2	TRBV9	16	CASSYPRQGSYYGYTF	TGTGCCAGCAGTTATCCGCGACAGGGGTCCTACTATGGCTACACCTTC
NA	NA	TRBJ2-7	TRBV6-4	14	CASSEVGGSYEQYF	TGTGCCAGCAGTGAGGTGGGGGGATCCTACGAGCAGTACTTT
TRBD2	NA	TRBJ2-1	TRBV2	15	CASRATSGPFNEQFF	TGTGCCAGCAGGGCAACTAGCGGGCCCTTCAATGAGCAGTTCTTC
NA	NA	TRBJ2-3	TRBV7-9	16	CASSARLVSESDTQYF	TGTGCCAGCAGCGCACGACTAGTATCTGAATCAGATACGCAGTATTTT
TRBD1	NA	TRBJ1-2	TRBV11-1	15	CASSFGAGGAGGYTF	TGTGCCAGCAGCTTTGGTGCAGGGGGCGCGGGTGGCTACACCTTC
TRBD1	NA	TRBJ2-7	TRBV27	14	CASSVTGGSYEQYF	TGTGCCAGCAGTGTGACAGGGGGCTCCTACGAGCAGTACTTC
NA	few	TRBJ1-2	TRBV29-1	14	CSVDRHRGIYGYTF	TGCAGCGTTGACCGTCATCGGGGGATCTATGGCTACACCTTC
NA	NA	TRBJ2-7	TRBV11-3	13	CASSLRRNYEQYF	TGTGCCAGCAGCTTGAGGCGGAACTACGAGCAGTACTTC
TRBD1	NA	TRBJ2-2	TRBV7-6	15	CASSSSTGGTGELFF	TGTGCCAGCAGCTCCTCGACAGGGGGCACCGGGGAGCTGTTTTTT
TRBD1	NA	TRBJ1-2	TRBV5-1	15	CASSLDRGMSYGYTF	TGCGCCAGCAGCTTGGACAGGGGAATGAGCTATGGCTACACCTTC
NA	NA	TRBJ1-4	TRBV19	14	CASSIDLSGEKLFF	TGTGCCAGTAGTATAGATCTCAGTGGCGAAAAACTGTTTTTT
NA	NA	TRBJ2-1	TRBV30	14	CAWRGGGSGNEQFF	TGTGCCTGGAGGGGGGGCGGGAGCGGCAATGAGCAGTTCTTC
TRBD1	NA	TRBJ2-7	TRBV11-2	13	CASSLQGDYEQYF	TGTGCCAGCAGCTTGCAGGGGGACTACGAGCAGTACTTC
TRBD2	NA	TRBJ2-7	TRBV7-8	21	CASSLELAGGWSQTYTYEQYF	TGTGCCAGCAGCTTAGAACTAGCGGGAGGGTGGTCCCAAACATACACCTACGAGCAGTACTTC
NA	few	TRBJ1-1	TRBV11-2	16	CASSLEYRGGGTEAFF	TGTGCCAGCAGCTTAGAATATCGAGGGGGGGGTACTGAAGCTTTCTTT
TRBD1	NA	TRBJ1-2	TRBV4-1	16	CASSSTTAGGVYGYTF	TGCGCCAGCAGCTCTACGACCGCAGGGGGTGTCTATGGCTACACCTTC
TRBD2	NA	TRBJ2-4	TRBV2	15	CASSPGREAKNIQYF	TGTGCCAGCAGCCCAGGGAGGGAGGCCAAAAACATTCAGTACTTC
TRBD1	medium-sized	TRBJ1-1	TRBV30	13	CAWREGAGTEAFF	TGTGCCTGGAGGGAGGGGGCCGGGACTGAAGCTTTCTTT